The present entry profiles one T cell receptor (beta chain) with its context. Its target is not known. The data belong to a study of STAT3 mutations in large granular lymphocyte leukemia. The study, taken as a whole, reports: In several patients, dominant TCR clone burden exceeded STAT3 mutant burden. Every T-LGLL patient had at least one immunodominant TCRbeta clonotype. In some patients, a small highly pathogenic clone possibly went undetected.

Only in-frame clones appear in the TCRdb table, and some are missing; sequencing was by immunoSEQ multiplex PCR. The sample contains 7,500 to 10,000 clones, roughly 90% of which appear only once. The sequenced material came from peripheral blood mononuclear cells. This clonotype was sampled from a man aged 55 to 69 with T-cell large granular lymphocyte leukemia. Some clones in this sample may be carry-over from other donors' samples.

CDR3 coding DNA: TGTGCCAGCAGCGACGACCGAGGGACACACAGTTACGAGCAGTACTTC. Translated: CASSDDRGTHSYEQYF. The chain combines TRBV5-6 with TRBJ2-7; D perhaps matches TRBD1 (6 bases). The V end lost 4 bases, the J end lost 4 bases, and 21 bases lay between the germline ends. The CDR3 runs to 16 residues. Germline V gene data show CDR1 as SGHDT and CDR2 as YYEEEE.